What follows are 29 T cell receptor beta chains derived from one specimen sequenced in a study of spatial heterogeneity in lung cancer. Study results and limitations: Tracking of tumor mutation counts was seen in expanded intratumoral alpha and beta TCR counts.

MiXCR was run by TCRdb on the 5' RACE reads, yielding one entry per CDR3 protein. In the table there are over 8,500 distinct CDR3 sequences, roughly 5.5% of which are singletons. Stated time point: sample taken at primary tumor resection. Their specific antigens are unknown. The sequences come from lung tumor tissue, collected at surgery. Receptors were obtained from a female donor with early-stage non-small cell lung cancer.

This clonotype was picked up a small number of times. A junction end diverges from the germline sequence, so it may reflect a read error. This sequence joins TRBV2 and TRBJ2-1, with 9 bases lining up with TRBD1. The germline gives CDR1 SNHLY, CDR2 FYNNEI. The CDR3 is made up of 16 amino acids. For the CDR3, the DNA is TGTGTCAGCACCGTTACCGGGACAGGGCCCAACAATGAGCAGTTCTTC. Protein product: CVSTVTGTGPNNEQFF.

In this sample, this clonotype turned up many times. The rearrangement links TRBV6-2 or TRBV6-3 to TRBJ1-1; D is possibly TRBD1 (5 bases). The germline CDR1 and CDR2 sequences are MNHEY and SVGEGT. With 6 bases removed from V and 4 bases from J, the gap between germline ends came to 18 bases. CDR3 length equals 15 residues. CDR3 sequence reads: CASSRRGLAVTEAFF. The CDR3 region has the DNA TGTGCCAGCAGCCGGAGGGGTCTCGCGGTCACTGAAGCTTTCTTT.

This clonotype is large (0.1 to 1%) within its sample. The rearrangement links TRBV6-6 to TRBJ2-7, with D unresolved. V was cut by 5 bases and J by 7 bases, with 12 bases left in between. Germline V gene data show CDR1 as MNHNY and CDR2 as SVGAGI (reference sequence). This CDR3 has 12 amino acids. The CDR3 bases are TGTGCCAGCAGTCCGCAGAGAGCAGAGCAGTACTTC. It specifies CASSPQRAEQYF.

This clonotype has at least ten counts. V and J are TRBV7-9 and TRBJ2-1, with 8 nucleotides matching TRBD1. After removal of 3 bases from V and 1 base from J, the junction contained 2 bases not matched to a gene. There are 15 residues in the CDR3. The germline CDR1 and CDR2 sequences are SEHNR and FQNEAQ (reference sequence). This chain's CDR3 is CASSLGQASYNEQFF. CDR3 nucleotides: TGTGCCAGCAGCTTGGGACAGGCGTCCTACAATGAGCAGTTCTTC.

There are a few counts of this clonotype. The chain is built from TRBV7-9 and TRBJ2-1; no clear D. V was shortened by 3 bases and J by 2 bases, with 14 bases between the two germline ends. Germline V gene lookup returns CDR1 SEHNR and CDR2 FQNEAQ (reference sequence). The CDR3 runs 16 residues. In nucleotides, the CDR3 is TGTGCCAGCAGCTTGGGTCTGGATCCAGCCTACAATGAGCAGTTCTTC. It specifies CASSLGLDPAYNEQFF.

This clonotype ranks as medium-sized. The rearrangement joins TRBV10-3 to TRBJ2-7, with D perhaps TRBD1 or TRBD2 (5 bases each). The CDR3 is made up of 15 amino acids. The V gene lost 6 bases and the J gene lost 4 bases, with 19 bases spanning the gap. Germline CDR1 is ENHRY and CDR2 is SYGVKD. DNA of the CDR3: TGTGCCATCAGGGATCCGGGACGGGACCATTACGAGCAGTACTTC. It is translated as CAIRDPGRDHYEQYF.

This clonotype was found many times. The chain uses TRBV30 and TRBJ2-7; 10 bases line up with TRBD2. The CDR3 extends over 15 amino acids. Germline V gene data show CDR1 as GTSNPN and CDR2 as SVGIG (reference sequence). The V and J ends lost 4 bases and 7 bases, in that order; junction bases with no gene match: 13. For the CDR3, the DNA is TGTGCCTGGAATCCGTTGACTAGCGGGTTTATGGAGCAGTACTTC. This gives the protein CAWNPLTSGFMEQYF.

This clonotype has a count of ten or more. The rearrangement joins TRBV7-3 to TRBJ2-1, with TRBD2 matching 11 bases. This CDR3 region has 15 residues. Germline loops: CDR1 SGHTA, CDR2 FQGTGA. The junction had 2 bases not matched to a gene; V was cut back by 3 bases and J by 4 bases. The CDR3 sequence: CASSLGLAVYNEQFF. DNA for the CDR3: TGTGCCAGCAGCTTGGGACTAGCGGTTTACAATGAGCAGTTCTTC.

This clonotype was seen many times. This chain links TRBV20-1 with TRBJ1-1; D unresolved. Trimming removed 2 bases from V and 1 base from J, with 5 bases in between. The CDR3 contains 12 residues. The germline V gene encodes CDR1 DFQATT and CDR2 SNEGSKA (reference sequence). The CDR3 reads CSARWGNTEAFF. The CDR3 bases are TGCAGTGCTAGATGGGGGAACACTGAAGCTTTCTTT.

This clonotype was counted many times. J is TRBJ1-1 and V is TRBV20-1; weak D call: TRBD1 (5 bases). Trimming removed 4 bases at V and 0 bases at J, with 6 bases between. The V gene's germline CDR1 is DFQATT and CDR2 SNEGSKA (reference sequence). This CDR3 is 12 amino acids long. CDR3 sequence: CSAKGMNTEAFF. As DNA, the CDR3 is TGCAGTGCTAAGGGGATGAACACTGAAGCTTTCTTT.

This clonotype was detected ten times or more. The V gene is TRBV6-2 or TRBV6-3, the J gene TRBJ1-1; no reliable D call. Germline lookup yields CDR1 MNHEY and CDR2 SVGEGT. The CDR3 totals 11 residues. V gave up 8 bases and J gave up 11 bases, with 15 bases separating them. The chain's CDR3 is CASQSPTTAFF. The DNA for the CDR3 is TGTGCCAGCCAGTCCCCCACAACGGCTTTCTTT.

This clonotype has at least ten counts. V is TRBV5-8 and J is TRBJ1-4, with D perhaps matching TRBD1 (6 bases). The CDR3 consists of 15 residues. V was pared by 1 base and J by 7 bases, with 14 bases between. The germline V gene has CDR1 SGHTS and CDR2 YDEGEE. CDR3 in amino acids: CASSLRAGAGEKLFF. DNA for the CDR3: TGTGCCAGCAGCTTGAGGGCGGGGGCCGGTGAAAAACTGTTTTTT.

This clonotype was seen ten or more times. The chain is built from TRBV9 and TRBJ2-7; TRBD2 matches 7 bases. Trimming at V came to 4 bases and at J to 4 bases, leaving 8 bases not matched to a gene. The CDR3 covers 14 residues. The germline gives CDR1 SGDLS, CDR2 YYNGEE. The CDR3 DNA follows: TGTGCCAGCAGCTTGGCTAGCGGTTTATACGAGCAGTACTTC. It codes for CASSLASGLYEQYF. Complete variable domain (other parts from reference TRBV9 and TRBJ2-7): DSGVTQTPKHLITATGQRVTLRCSPRSGDLSVYWYQQSLDQGLQFLIQYYNGEERAKGNILERFSAQQFPDLHSELNLSSLELGDSALYFCASSLASGLYEQYFGPGTRLTVT.

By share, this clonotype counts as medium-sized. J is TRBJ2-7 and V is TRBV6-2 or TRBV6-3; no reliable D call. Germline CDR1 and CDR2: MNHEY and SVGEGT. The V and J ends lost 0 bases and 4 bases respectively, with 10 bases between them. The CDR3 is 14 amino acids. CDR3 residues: CASSYSTFQYEQYF. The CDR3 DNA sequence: TGTGCCAGCAGTTACTCGACTTTTCAGTACGAGCAGTACTTC.

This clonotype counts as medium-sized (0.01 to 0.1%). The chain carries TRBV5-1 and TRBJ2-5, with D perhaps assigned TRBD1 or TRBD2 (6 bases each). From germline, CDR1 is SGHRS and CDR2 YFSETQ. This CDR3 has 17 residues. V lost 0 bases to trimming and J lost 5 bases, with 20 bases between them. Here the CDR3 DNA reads TGCGCCAGCAGCTTGGCCCCCTCCGCCCAAGGGGGGGAGACCCAGTACTTC. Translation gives CASSLAPSAQGGETQYF.

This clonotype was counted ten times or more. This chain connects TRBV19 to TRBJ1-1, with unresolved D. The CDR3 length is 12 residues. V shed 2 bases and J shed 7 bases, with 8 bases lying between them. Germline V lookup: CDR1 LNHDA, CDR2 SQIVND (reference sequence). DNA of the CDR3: TGTGCCAGTAGTATATCGGTGTTTGAAGCTTTCTTT. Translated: CASSISVFEAFF.

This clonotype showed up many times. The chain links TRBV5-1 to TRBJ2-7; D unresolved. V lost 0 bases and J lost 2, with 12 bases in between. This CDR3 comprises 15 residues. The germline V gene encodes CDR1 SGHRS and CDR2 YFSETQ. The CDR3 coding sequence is TGCGCCAGCAGCTTGGCCGCCTCAATCCCCTACGAGCAGTACTTC. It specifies CASSLAASIPYEQYF.

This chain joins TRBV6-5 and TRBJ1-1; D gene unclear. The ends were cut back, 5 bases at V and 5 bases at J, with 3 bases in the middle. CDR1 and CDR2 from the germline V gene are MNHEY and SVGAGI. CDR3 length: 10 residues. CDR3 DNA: TGTGCCAGCAGTGGGACTGAAGCTTTCTTT. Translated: CASSGTEAFF.

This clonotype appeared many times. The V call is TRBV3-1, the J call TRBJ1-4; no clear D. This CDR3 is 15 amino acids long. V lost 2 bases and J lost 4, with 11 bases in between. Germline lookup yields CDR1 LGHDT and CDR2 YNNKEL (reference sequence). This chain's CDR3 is CASSQHGMGNEKLFF. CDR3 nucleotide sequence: TGTGCCAGCAGCCAACACGGGATGGGTAATGAAAAACTGTTTTTT. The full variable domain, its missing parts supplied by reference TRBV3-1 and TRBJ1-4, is DTAVSQTPKYLVTQMGNDKSIKCEQNLGHDTMYWYKQDSKKFLKIMFSYNNKELIINETVPNRFSPKSPDKAHLNLHINSLELGDSAVYFCASSQHGMGNEKLFFGSGTQLSVL.

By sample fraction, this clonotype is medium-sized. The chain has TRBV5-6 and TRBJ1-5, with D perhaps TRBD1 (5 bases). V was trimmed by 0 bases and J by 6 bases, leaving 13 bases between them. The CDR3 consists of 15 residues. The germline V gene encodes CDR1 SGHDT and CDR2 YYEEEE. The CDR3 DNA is TGTGCCAGCAGCTTGGCAGGGCAGCCTACTCAGCCCCAGCATTTT. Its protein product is CASSLAGQPTQPQHF.

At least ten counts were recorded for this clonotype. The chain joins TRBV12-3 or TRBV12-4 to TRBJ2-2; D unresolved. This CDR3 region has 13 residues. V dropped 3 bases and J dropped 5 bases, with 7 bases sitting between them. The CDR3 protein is CASSFAGTGELFF. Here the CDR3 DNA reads TGTGCCAGCAGTTTTGCCGGAACCGGGGAGCTGTTTTTT.

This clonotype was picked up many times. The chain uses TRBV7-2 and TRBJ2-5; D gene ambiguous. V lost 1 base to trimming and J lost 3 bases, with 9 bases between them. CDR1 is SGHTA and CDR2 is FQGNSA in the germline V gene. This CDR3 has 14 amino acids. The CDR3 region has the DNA TGTGCCAGCAGCTTAGATCCTAGAGAAGAGACCCAGTACTTC. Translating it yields CASSLDPREETQYF.

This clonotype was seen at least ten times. The chain's CDR3 is CASQIGGNEQFF. For the CDR3, the DNA is TGTGCCAGCCAAATTGGGGGGAATGAGCAGTTCTTC. V is TRBV6-6 and J is TRBJ2-1; a possible D gene is TRBD2 (6 bases). Germline values: CDR1 MNHNY, CDR2 SVGAGI (reference sequence). CDR3 length: 12 residues. The ends were cut back, 8 bases at V and 7 bases at J, with 12 bases in the middle.

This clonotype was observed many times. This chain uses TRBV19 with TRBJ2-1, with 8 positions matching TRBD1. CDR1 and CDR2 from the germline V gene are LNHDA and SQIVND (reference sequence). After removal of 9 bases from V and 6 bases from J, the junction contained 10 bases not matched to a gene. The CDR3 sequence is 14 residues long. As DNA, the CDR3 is TGTGCCAGCTCGGGACAGGTCCTCCGCAATGAGCAGTTCTTC. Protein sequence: CASSGQVLRNEQFF.

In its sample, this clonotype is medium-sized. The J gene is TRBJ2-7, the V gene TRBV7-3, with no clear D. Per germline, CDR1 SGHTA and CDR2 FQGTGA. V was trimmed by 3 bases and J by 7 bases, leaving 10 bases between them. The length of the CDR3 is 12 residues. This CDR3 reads CASSFGPMEQYF. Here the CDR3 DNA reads TGTGCCAGCAGCTTCGGCCCAATGGAGCAGTACTTC.

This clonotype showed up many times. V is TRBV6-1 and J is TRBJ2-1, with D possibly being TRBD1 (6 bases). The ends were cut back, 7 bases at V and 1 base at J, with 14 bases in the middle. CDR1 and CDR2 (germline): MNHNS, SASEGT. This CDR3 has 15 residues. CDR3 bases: TGTGCCAGCACGAGGGGGACGGGTTCCTACAATGAGCAGTTCTTC. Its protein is CASTRGTGSYNEQFF.

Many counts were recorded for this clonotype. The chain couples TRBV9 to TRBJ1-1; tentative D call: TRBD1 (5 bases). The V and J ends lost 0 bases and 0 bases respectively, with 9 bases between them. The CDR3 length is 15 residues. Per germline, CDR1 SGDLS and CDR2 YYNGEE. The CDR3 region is CASSVDSRVNTEAFF. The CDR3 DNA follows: TGTGCCAGCAGCGTAGACTCCAGGGTGAACACTGAAGCTTTCTTT.

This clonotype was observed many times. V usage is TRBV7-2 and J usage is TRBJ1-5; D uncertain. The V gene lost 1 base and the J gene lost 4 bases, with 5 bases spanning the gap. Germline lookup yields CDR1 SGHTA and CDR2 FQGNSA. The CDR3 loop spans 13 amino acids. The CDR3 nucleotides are TGTGCCAGCAGCTTAGAGGTGAATCAGCCCCAGCATTTT. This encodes CASSLEVNQPQHF.

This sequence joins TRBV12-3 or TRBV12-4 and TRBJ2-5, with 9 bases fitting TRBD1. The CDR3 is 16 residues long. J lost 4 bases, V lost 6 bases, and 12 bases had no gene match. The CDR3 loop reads CASSPPGQGSGETQYF. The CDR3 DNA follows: TGTGCCAGCAGCCCCCCCGGACAGGGGAGCGGAGAGACCCAGTACTTC.